These 8 T cell receptor beta chains originate from one sample sequenced in a study of blood T cell repertoires in COVID-19. The method was immunoSEQ multiplex PCR; TCRdb's version includes in-frame clones alone and lacks a portion of them. The table shows approximately 52,000 clones, with approximately 86% occurring only once. The sample taken for sequencing was peripheral blood. The receptor source for this set is a man aged 55-75 years with acute or convalescent COVID-19.

The chain employs TRBV5-5 and TRBJ1-3; D unresolved. CDR1 and CDR2 (germline): SGHKS, YYEKEE (reference sequence). The V end was cut by 4 bases, the J end by 4 bases, with 18 bases between. This CDR3 is built from 16 residues. CDR3 nucleotides: TGTGCCAGCAGCCTCAACCCGAGTCTAATGGGAAACACCATATATTTT. Translating gives CASSLNPSLMGNTIYF.

The chain employs TRBV12-2 and TRBJ2-1; TRBD2, the table's D call, lacks a check against the DNA. TRBV12-2 is described as a pseudogene. The CDR3 covers 18 residues. The CDR3 DNA sequence: TGTGCAAGTCTCCCTCCCCTGCTAGCATATCCTACCCTGGATGAGCAGTTCTTC. This sequence encodes CASLPPLLAYPTLDEQFF.

This clone was observed once. The chain has TRBV5-8 and TRBJ1-3; maybe TRBD1 (5 bases). V was cut by 2 bases and J by 3 bases, with 9 bases left in between. CDR1 SGHTS and CDR2 YDEGEE come from the germline V gene. CDR3 size: 14 residues. The CDR3 loop is CASSFGTGGNTIYF. The CDR3 DNA sequence: TGTGCCAGCAGCTTCGGGACTGGTGGAAACACCATATATTTT.

The rearrangement joins TRBV25-1 to TRBJ1-4; D is possibly TRBD1 (5 bases). Germline V gene lookup returns CDR1 MGHDK and CDR2 SYGVNS. With 3 bases removed from V and 6 bases from J, the gap between germline ends came to 14 bases. This CDR3 spans 15 amino acids. The CDR3 region is CASSDRAEGDEKLFF. CDR3 nucleotides: TGTGCCAGCAGTGACAGGGCGGAAGGGGATGAAAAACTGTTTTTT. The whole variable domain, filled in from reference TRBV25-1 and TRBJ1-4, reads EADIYQTPRYLVIGTGKKITLECSQTMGHDKMYWYQQDPGMELHLIHYSYGVNSTEKGDLSSESTVSRIRTEHFPLTLESARPSHTSQYLCASSDRAEGDEKLFFGSGTQLSVL.

This chain connects TRBV5-1 to TRBJ2-2, with D tentatively TRBD2 (6 bases). The CDR3 is made up of 16 amino acids. Trimming cost V 5 bases and J 0 bases, with 14 bases left between them. CDR1 is SGHRS and CDR2 is YFSETQ in the germline V gene. This chain's CDR3 is CASRRRGDPNTGELFF. Written as DNA, the CDR3 is TGCGCCAGCAGGAGGCGCGGGGACCCGAACACCGGGGAGCTGTTTTTT.

This chain connects TRBV3-1 (or the pseudogene TRBV3-2) to TRBJ2-5; D remains ambiguous. Germline lookup yields CDR1 LGHDT and CDR2 YNNKEL (reference sequence). V dropped 1 base and J dropped 2 bases, with 11 bases sitting between them. The CDR3 sequence is 15 residues long. For the CDR3, the DNA is TGTGCCAGCAGCCAAGCTACTACAAAACAAGAGACCCAGTACTTC. It codes for CASSQATTKQETQYF.

This chain uses TRBV5-1 with TRBJ2-3; 9 positions agree with TRBD2. The trim removed 0 bases at V and 4 bases at J, leaving 6 bases unmatched. CDR1 and CDR2 (germline): SGHRS, YFSETQ. The CDR3 is 16 residues long. The chain's CDR3 is CASSLGVAGEADTQYF. The CDR3 region has the DNA TGCGCCAGCAGCTTGGGGGTAGCGGGGGAGGCAGATACGCAGTATTTT.

The chain joins TRBV2 to TRBJ1-3; 7 bases are shared with TRBD1. CDR3 length: 15 amino acids. V lost 3 bases, J lost 6 bases, and 8 bases stayed unmatched. Germline-derived CDR1 and CDR2 are SNHLY and FYNNEI. The CDR3, as DNA: TGTGCCAGCAGTGACCCAACAGGGGACGAAAACACCATATATTTT. Translation: CASSDPTGDENTIYF.